The present T cell receptor (beta chain) was sequenced within a study of blood T cells in healthy people across ages. Overall study results and limits: Both naive CD4+ cell counts and diversity were greater in long-lived donors than in aged donors. Shifts in expanded clonotypes may have been confounded by donor CMV status, which was unknown. PBMCs went unsorted, and a conclusive naive versus antigen-experienced comparison was therefore prevented.

This CDR3 is built from 14 residues. The germline V and J ends were trimmed by 7 bases and 4 bases, with 17 bases remaining between them. Germline V CDR1 and CDR2: SGHRS, YFSETQ. Sample-barcoded 5' priming and a J-beta primer mix drove a second PCR of 7 to 11 cycles. TCRdb reprocessed the 5' RACE reads with MiXCR, giving one entry per CDR3 protein. This sample has fewer than 900,000 distinct CDR3 sequences, with around 34% found just once. A note on this clonotype: The antigen is not known.

This sequence was found in a young man in good health. Input material: blood. The chain has TRBV5-1 and TRBJ1-2; D unresolved. CDR3 sequence: CASAGVSGFYGYTF. CDR3 nucleotides: TGCGCCAGCGCCGGGGTCAGTGGGTTCTATGGCTACACCTTC.